A single sample gave rise to the 8 T cell receptor beta chains below, sequenced in a study of T cell changes during pregnancy in multiple sclerosis. Method: immunoSEQ multiplex PCR; TCRdb's copy keeps in-frame clones and lacks some. The sample lists 50,000 or so clones; about 92% were seen once. The sample in question was peripheral blood, obtained in the second trimester of pregnancy. These receptors originate from a female donor with multiple sclerosis, enrolled in a pregnancy study.

This chain uses TRBV7-2 with TRBJ2-7; 8 nucleotides agree with TRBD2. V shed 2 bases and J 5 bases; nucleotides not matched to a gene: 5. Germline V gives CDR1 SGHTA, CDR2 FQGNSA. The CDR3 covers 14 residues. CDR3 loop: CASSLSGGPHEQYF. In nucleotides, the CDR3 is TGTGCCAGCAGCTTATCGGGAGGGCCCCACGAGCAGTACTTC.

The chain has TRBV2 and TRBJ1-1; D is possibly TRBD1 (6 bases). Germline V CDR1 and CDR2: SNHLY, FYNNEI. Trimming cost V 7 bases and J 3 bases, with 15 bases left between them. This CDR3 has 14 residues. The CDR3 DNA sequence: TGTGCCAGCAACAACAGGGTCGGGGACACTGAAGCTTTCTTT. Amino acids: CASNNRVGDTEAFF.

The CDR3 reads CSVEDRVGQPQHF. CDR3 bases: TGCAGCGTCGAGGACAGGGTCGGTCAGCCCCAGCATTTT. The V call is TRBV29-1, the J call TRBJ1-5; 8 nucleotides align to TRBD1. This CDR3 region has 13 residues. In germline, CDR1 is SQVTM, CDR2 ANQGSEA. V was pared by 6 bases and J by 6 bases, with 7 bases of the junction left unmatched. Full variable domain (rest looked up from reference TRBV29-1 and TRBJ1-5): SAVISQKPSRDICQRGTSLTIQCQVDSQVTMMFWYRQQPGQSLTLIATANQGSEATYESGFVIDKFPISRPNLTFSTLTVSNMSPEDSSIYLCSVEDRVGQPQHFGDGTRLSIL.

J is TRBJ2-7 and V is TRBV7-2, with a possible D match to TRBD2 (6 bases). The CDR3 has 15 amino acids. Germline-derived CDR1 and CDR2 are SGHTA and FQGNSA. V lost 5 bases and J lost 5, with 19 bases in between. CDR3 bases: TGTGCCAGCAGCCCCCTCGGTGGAGGGACCGACGAGCAGTACTTC. It is translated as CASSPLGGGTDEQYF.

This chain uses TRBV21-1 with TRBJ2-7; TRBD1 reflects the table's D call only, with no check against the DNA. TRBV21-1 is designated a pseudogene. The CDR3 spans 17 residues. CDR3 nucleotides: TGTGCCAGCAGCAAAGAGGGTCGGGACAGGGGAACCTACGAGCAGTACTTC. Translating gives CASSKEGRDRGTYEQYF.

V usage is TRBV11-3 and J usage is TRBJ2-7, with no clear D. Per germline, CDR1 SGHNT and CDR2 YENEEA. The CDR3 has 15 residues. Trimming pared 5 bases from V and 2 bases from J, leaving 16 bases between. CDR3 coding DNA: TGTGCCAGCAGCCCTAGAGGTAGCCAGACCTACGAGCAGTACTTC. Residues: CASSPRGSQTYEQYF.

This chain links TRBV4-3 with TRBJ2-3; D remains unclear. Per germline, CDR1 LGHNA and CDR2 YSLEER. Trimming took 0 bases from V and 0 from J, leaving 10 bases between them. This CDR3 has 16 residues. CDR3 loop: CASSQDSAVSTDTQYF. CDR3 in DNA: TGCGCCAGCAGCCAAGACTCGGCGGTTAGCACAGATACGCAGTATTTT.

The chain couples TRBV6-1 to TRBJ2-3; TRBD2 aligns across 7 bases. Germline loops: CDR1 MNHNS, CDR2 SASEGT. Trimming removed 2 bases from V and 4 bases from J; junction bases left unmatched: 9. The CDR3 has 16 residues. CDR3 protein: CASSESAGAGADTQYF. CDR3 sequence (DNA): TGTGCCAGCAGTGAATCGGCGGGAGCGGGCGCAGATACGCAGTATTTT.